What follows describes a single T cell receptor beta chain. Its antigen is unknown. Six replicates per PBMC sample, mostly from roughly 0.45 ug of genomic DNA. Clones were sequenced by immunoSEQ multiplex PCR, and TCRdb holds only the in-frame ones, with some missing. The sample lists roughly 13,000 clones, 74% seen once, with roughly 2.9% in the top ten. Time point denoted: after neoadjuvant nivolumab, at surgical resection. Trimming removed 6 bases at V and 3 bases at J, with 8 bases between. Germline V gene lookup returns CDR1 MNHNS and CDR2 SASEGT. This CDR3 is built from 12 residues. The record originates from a study of neoadjuvant anti-PD-1 for oral cavity cancer. Study-wide points: Higher pretreatment Treg/Th17 ratios tracked higher pretreatment blood clonality.

The rearrangement links TRBV6-1 to TRBJ2-5, with D tentatively TRBD1 (5 bases). The sequencing used PBMCs, collected after nivolumab (anti-PD-1) treatment. The source is a person between 40 and 85 years old with oral cavity squamous cell carcinoma. The CDR3 DNA is TGTGCCAGCAGGCCAGGGAAAGAGACCCAGTACTTC. This gives the protein CASRPGKETQYF.